The rows below give T cell receptor beta chains drawn from one sample of a study of beta chain features in type 1 diabetes. The assay was immunoSEQ multiplex PCR, and TCRdb's table has in-frame clones only and misses some. This table holds hundreds of thousands of clones, approximately 15% found once. Sample: naive CD4+ T cells from blood. The receptors were gathered from a man in his late teens or twenties with type 1 diabetes. CDR3s include the opening cysteine and the closing phenylalanine or tryptophan. The order of the fields is V gene, J gene, D gene, clone size, CDR3 protein, CDR3 DNA. The D gene is left open where the match is weak. Clone sizes are given selectively: once, few, many, or a class where the clone is expanded.

TRBV7-6	TRBJ2-7	.	.	CASSLSASYEQYF	TGTGCCAGCAGCTTAAGCGCGTCCTACGAGCAGTACTTC
TRBV5-1	TRBJ2-3	.	few	CASSSSIRATDTQYF	TGCGCCAGCAGCTCCTCCATTCGAGCCACAGATACGCAGTATTTT
TRBV5-1	TRBJ2-5	TRBD2	few	CASSLGLPQETQYF	TGCGCCAGCAGCCTGGGACTACCACAAGAGACCCAGTACTTC
TRBV11-2	TRBJ2-5	TRBD2	.	CWGGETQYF	TGCTGGGGGGGGGAGACCCAGTACTTC
TRBV14	TRBJ2-1	TRBD1	.	CASSLRQGIEQFF	TGTGCCAGCAGCTTAAGACAGGGGATTGAGCAGTTCTTC
TRBV7-2	TRBJ2-3	TRBD1	few	CASANRGPSTDTQYF	TGTGCCAGCGCAAATAGGGGGCCGAGCACAGATACGCAGTATTTT
TRBV7-9	TRBJ2-5	TRBD2	.	CASSLAMTSGETQYF	TGTGCCAGCAGCTTAGCTATGACTAGCGGGGAGACCCAGTACTTC
TRBV15	TRBJ2-1	.	.	CATSRETASGSYNEQFF	TGTGCCACCAGCAGAGAGACCGCCAGCGGCTCCTACAATGAGCAGTTCTTC
TRBV28	TRBJ2-5	.	few	CASTRPREETQYF	TGTGCCAGCACCCGTCCCCGCGAAGAGACCCAGTACTTC
TRBV9	TRBJ2-2	.	.	CASSPTSRVPNTGELFF	TGTGCCAGCAGCCCTACTTCCCGCGTTCCGAACACCGGGGAGCTGTTTTTT
TRBV5-1	TRBJ2-3	TRBD2	.	CASSPTSGVSDTQYF	TGCGCCAGCAGCCCGACTAGCGGGGTCTCGGATACGCAGTATTTT
TRBV4-1	TRBJ2-3	.	.	CASSQKTSFGTDTQYF	TGCGCCAGCAGCCAAAAAACTAGCTTTGGTACAGATACGCAGTATTTT
TRBV6-6	TRBJ2-3	TRBD1	.	CASSTGQGSTDTQYF	TGTGCCAGCAGCACGGGACAGGGGAGCACAGATACGCAGTATTTT
TRBV15	TRBJ2-1	TRBD2	few	CATSRDGTSGYNEQFF	TGTGCCACCAGCAGAGATGGGACTAGCGGTTACAATGAGCAGTTCTTC
TRBV30	TRBJ2-7	TRBD2	.	CAWGLASYEQYF	TGTGCCTGGGGACTAGCGAGCTACGAGCAGTACTTC
TRBV5-1	TRBJ1-1	TRBD1	.	CASSLDTGAVNTEAFF	TGCGCCAGCAGCTTGGATACAGGGGCCGTGAACACTGAAGCTTTCTTT
TRBV5-6	TRBJ1-6	.	.	CASSLVGYHGNSPLHF	TGTGCCAGCAGCTTGGTCGGTTATCACGGGAATTCACCCCTCCACTTT
TRBV15	TRBJ2-3	.	.	CATSENPTDTQYF	TGTGCCACCAGCGAGAATCCCACAGATACGCAGTATTTT
TRBV7-6	TRBJ2-4	.	.	CASSLGGGRNIQYF	TGTGCCAGCAGCTTAGGCGGGGGCCGAAACATTCAGTACTTC
TRBV6-5	TRBJ2-2	TRBD1	.	CAIGQGANTGELFF	TGTGCCATTGGACAGGGGGCGAACACCGGGGAGCTGTTTTTT
TRBV5-4	TRBJ2-5	TRBD2	few	CASSLKRGGEETQYF	TGTGCCAGCAGCTTAAAGCGGGGGGGTGAGGAGACCCAGTACTTC
TRBV11-2	TRBJ2-1	.	.	CASSLINNEQFF	TGTGCCAGCAGCTTAATAAACAATGAGCAGTTCTTC
TRBV9	TRBJ2-3	.	.	CASSSVVTQYF	TGTGCCAGCAGTTCCGTCGTGACGCAGTATTTT
TRBV5-1	TRBJ2-7	TRBD1	.	CASSRRTGDISGAVHEQYF	TGCGCCAGCAGCAGAAGGACAGGGGACATATCGGGGGCCGTCCACGAGCAGTACTTC
TRBV4-3	TRBJ2-3	TRBD2	few	CASSPARGGGGAGNTQYF	TGCGCCAGCAGCCCAGCTAGAGGTGGCGGGGGGGCTGGGAATACGCAGTATTTT
TRBV5-5	TRBJ2-1	.	.	CASSWGHYNEQFF	TGTGCCAGCAGCTGGGGGCACTACAATGAGCAGTTCTTC
TRBV4-1	TRBJ2-1	TRBD1	.	CASAPRGTGPTDEQFF	TGCGCCAGCGCCCCACGTGGGACAGGACCGACGGATGAGCAGTTCTTC
TRBV18	TRBJ1-2	.	.	CASSPRLTERDGYTF	TGTGCCAGCTCACCACGTCTTACCGAGCGTGATGGCTACACCTTC
TRBV25-1	TRBJ1-1	TRBD1	.	CASSFPGQGTAFF	TGTGCCAGCAGTTTTCCAGGACAGGGAACGGCTTTCTTT
TRBV5-1	TRBJ1-1	.	few	CASTSGPGGTEAFF	TGCGCCAGCACATCAGGCCCCGGGGGCACTGAAGCTTTCTTT
TRBV5-4	TRBJ2-3	TRBD2	.	CASSLVGGSSDTQYF	TGTGCCAGCAGCTTGGTCGGCGGGAGCTCAGATACGCAGTATTTT
TRBV29-1	TRBJ2-5	.	few	CSTIGLLGVETQYF	TGCAGCACCATCGGGTTGCTTGGAGTAGAGACCCAGTACTTC
TRBV4-1	TRBJ2-5	TRBD2	.	CASSQDPTGGRGETQYF	TGCGCCAGCAGCCAAGATCCCACGGGAGGGCGAGGGGAGACCCAGTACTTC
TRBV7-8	TRBJ2-2	TRBD2	few	CASSMGLANTGELFF	TGTGCCAGCAGCATGGGACTAGCAAACACCGGGGAGCTGTTTTTT
TRBV28	TRBJ2-7	.	few	CASSSPAGSEQYF	TGTGCCAGCAGTTCCCCGGCGGGGTCCGAGCAGTACTTC
TRBV5-4	TRBJ1-6	.	.	CASSFGQLNSPLHF	TGTGCCAGCAGCTTTGGACAGCTTAATTCACCCCTCCACTTT
TRBV7-2	TRBJ2-5	TRBD1	few	CASSGRDRGRETQYF	TGTGCCAGCAGCGGCCGGGACAGGGGGCGAGAGACCCAGTACTTC
TRBV9	TRBJ2-5	TRBD1	.	CASSVGAGTGETQYF	TGTGCCAGCAGCGTAGGGGCCGGGACAGGAGAGACCCAGTACTTC
TRBV4-2	TRBJ1-4	TRBD1	few	CASSQFTGGEGSEKLFF	TGTGCCAGCAGCCAATTTACAGGGGGCGAGGGGAGCGAAAAACTGTTTTTT
TRBV7-2	TRBJ2-5	.	.	CASSLTRDQETQYF	TGTGCCAGCAGCTTAACGAGAGATCAAGAGACCCAGTACTTC
TRBV30	TRBJ2-2	TRBD2	.	CAWRGLAGGEGDGELFF	TGTGCCTGGAGAGGACTAGCGGGAGGGGAGGGTGACGGGGAGCTGTTTTTT
TRBV7-2	TRBJ1-4	.	.	CASSLSLTNEKLFF	TGTGCCAGCAGCTTATCCCTAACTAATGAAAAACTGTTTTTT
TRBV2	TRBJ2-1	TRBD2	few	CASSPPGLAAINEQFF	TGTGCCAGCAGTCCCCCGGGACTAGCGGCTATCAATGAGCAGTTCTTC
TRBV4-1	TRBJ2-1	.	.	CASSQDEGSYNEQFF	TGCGCCAGCAGCCAAGATGAGGGCTCCTACAATGAGCAGTTCTTC